Ten or more counts support the clone carrying this TCR beta chain. Antigen specificity is unknown. Authors' methods: A per-sample median of approximately 100,000 TCRs was observed, with a range of about 20,000 to 750,000. TCRdb reprocessed the RACE reads with MiXCR, giving one entry per CDR3 protein. The V and J calls here are based on TCRdb, not the publication. The data contain tens of thousands of distinct CDR3 sequences, about 13% of them singletons. Time point noted: patch test 3, about 24 weeks after DPC sensitization. Treatment indicated: therapeutic diphenylcyclopropenone sensitization with weekly scalp DPC. Extraction of total RNA was performed on unfractionated whole blood. The sample belongs to a study of human T cells and chemical hapten exposure. The wider study: The patients were mostly female; they had alopecia areata, totalis or universalis. Findings and limits, study-wide: Since the donors had alopecia, their immune response may not be the same as that of healthy people. Expanded TCRs showed more large CDR3 clusters than pre-sensitization or healthy control sets.

The sequence was collected from a woman aged 40 to 55 with alopecia areata. Some clones in this sample may be carry-over from other donors' samples. Sequences were derived from whole blood, sampled in connection with sensitization to the hapten diphenylcyclopropenone (DPC).

In DNA, the CDR3 is TGCGCCAGCAGCTTGCCCCAGGTCTCGAACACTGAAGCTTTCTTT. Residues: CASSLPQVSNTEAFF. This rearrangement joins TRBV5-1 to TRBJ1-1; D unresolved. CDR3 size: 15 residues. Trimming shortened V by 1 base and J by 1 base, and 11 bases separated the two germline ends. Per germline, CDR1 SGHRS and CDR2 YFSETQ.